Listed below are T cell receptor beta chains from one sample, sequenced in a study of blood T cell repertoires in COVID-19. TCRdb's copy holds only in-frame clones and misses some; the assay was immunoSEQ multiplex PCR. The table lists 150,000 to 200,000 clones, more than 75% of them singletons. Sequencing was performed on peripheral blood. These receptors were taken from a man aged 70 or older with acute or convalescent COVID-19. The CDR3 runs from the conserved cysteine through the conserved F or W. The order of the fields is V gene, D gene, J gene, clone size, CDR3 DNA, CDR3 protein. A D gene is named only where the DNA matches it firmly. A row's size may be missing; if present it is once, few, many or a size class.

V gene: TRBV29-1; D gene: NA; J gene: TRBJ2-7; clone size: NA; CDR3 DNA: TGCAGCGTTGGGTTCCCCCAACTCTACGAGCAGTACTTC; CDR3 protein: CSVGFPQLYEQYF
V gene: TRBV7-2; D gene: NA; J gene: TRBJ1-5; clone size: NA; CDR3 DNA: TGTGCCAGCAGCTTGGGCGGGGGTGGCAATCAGCCCCAGCATTTT; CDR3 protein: CASSLGGGGNQPQHF
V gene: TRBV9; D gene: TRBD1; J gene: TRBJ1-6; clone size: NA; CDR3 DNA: TGTGCCAGCAGCCCCTTGGGACAGGGCTTATCCTTATTAGGCTCCTATAATTCACCCCTCCACTTT; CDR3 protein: CASSPLGQGLSLLGSYNSPLHF
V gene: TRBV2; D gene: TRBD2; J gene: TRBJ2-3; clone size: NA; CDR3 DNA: TGTGCCAGCTCGGGACTAACAAGCACAGATACGCAGTATTTT; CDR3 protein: CASSGLTSTDTQYF
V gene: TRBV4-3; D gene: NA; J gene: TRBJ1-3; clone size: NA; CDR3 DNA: TGCGCCAGCAGCCAAGACAGGTACTCTGGAAACACCATATATTTT; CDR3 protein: CASSQDRYSGNTIYF
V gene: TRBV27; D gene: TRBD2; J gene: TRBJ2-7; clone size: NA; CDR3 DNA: TGTGCCAGCACCGACGGGACTAGCTACGAGCAGTACTTC; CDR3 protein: CASTDGTSYEQYF
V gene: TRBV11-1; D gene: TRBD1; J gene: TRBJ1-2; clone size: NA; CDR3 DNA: TGTGCCAGCAGCTTAGAAGGGGGCCCTGGCTACACCTTC; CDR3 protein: CASSLEGGPGYTF
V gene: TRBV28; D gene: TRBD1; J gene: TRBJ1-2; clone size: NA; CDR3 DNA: TGTGCCATCGACAGGGGAGGCTATGGCTACACCTTC; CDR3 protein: CAIDRGGYGYTF
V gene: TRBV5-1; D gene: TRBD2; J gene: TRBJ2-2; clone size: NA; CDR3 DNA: TGCGCCAGCAGCTTGGTCGGGGGGTACACCGGGGAGCTGTTTTTT; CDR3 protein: CASSLVGGYTGELFF
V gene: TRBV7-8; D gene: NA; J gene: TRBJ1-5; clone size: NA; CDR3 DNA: TGTGCCAGCAGCATTTTCCTACGTCCCCAGCATTTT; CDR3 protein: CASSIFLRPQHF
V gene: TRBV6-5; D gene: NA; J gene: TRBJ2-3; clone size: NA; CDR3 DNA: TGTGCCAGCAGGAGCGGAGGAGGCACAGATACGCAGTATTTT; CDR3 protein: CASRSGGGTDTQYF
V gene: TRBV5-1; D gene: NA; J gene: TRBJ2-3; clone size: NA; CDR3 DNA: TGCGCCAGCAGCTTCGGGCAGGGAAGGACAGATACGCAGTATTTT; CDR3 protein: CASSFGQGRTDTQYF
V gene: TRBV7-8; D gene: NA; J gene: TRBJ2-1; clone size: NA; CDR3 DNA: TGTGCCAGCAGCTCTTCTATACTAGGAGGCCCCCTTAATGAGCAGTTCTTC; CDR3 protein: CASSSSILGGPLNEQFF
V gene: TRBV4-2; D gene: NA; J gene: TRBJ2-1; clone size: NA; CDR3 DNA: TGTGCCAGCAGCCAAGATATCGGGGGCTCCTACAATGAGCAGTTCTTC; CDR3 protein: CASSQDIGGSYNEQFF
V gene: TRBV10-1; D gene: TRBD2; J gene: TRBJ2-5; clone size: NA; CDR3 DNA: TGCGCCAGCAGCCGGACTAGCGGGGGAGGAGAGACCCAGTACTTC; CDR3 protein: CASSRTSGGGETQYF
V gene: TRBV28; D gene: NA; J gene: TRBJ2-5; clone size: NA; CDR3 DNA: TGTGCCAGCAAAGGGGAACATACTCTATACTTAAGCCAGTACTTC; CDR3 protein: CASKGEHTLYLSQYF
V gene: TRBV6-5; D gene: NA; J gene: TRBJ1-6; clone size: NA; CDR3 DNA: TGTGCCAGCAGTTACTTGGGCCCCAGATCACCCCTCCACTTT; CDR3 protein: CASSYLGPRSPLHF
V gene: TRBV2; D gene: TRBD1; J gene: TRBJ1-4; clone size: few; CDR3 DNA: TGTGCCAGCAGTTCAGACAGGGGTAATGAAAAACTGTTTTTT; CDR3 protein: CASSSDRGNEKLFF
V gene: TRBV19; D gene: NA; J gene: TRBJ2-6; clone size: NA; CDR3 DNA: TGTGCCAGTAGTACACAGATCTCTGGGGCCAACGTCCTGACTTTC; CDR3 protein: CASSTQISGANVLTF
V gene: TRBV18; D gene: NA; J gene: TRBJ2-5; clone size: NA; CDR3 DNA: TGTGCCAGCTCACCCGCGGTCCGGCGGGAGACCCAGTACTTC; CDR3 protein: CASSPAVRRETQYF
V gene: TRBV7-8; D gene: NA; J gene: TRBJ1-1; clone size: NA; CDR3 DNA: TGTGCCAGCAGCTCCGGCCGCGGGACTGAAGCTTTCTTT; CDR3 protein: CASSSGRGTEAFF
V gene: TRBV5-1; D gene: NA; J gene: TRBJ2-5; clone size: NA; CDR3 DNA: TGCGCCAGCAGCTCGGGGATTCAAGAGACCCAGTACTTC; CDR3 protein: CASSSGIQETQYF
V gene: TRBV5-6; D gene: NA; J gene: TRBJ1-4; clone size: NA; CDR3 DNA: TGTGCCAGCAGCTTGGCCCGGGCAGGGGTCCGTGAAAAACTGTTTTTT; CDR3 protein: CASSLARAGVREKLFF
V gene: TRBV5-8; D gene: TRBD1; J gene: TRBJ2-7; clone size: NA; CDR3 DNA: TGTGCCAGCAGCGTCCCAGGGGGCACCACCTACGAGCAGTACTTC; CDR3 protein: CASSVPGGTTYEQYF
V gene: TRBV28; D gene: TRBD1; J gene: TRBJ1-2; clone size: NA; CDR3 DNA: TGTGCCAGCAGTTTACCCGGGACAGTTCATGGCTACACCTTC; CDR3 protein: CASSLPGTVHGYTF
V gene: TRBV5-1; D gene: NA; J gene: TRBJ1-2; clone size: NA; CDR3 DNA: TGCGCCAGCAGCTTGGCCGGGCAGGGCCACTATGGCTACACCTTC; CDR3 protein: CASSLAGQGHYGYTF
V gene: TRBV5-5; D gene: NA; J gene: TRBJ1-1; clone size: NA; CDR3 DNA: TGTGCCAGCAACTCTGTGGCAGGCATGAACACTGAAGCTTTCTTT; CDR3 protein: CASNSVAGMNTEAFF
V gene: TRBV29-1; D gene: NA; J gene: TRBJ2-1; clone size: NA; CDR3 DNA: TGCAGCGCTCGACAGGAAATTCGAGTTGGGCAGTTCTTC; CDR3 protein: CSARQEIRVGQFF
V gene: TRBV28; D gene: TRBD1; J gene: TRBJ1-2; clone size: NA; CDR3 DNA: TGTGCCAGCAGTTTTCAGACAGGGTGGTTTGGCTACACCTTC; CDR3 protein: CASSFQTGWFGYTF
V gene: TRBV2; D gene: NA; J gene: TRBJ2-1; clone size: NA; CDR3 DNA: TGTGCCAGCTTACCGCTAGGGAGGTACAATGAGCAGTTCTTC; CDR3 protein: CASLPLGRYNEQFF
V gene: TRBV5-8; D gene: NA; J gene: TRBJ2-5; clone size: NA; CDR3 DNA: TGTGCCAGCAGCTTTTTCTTAGAGACCCAGTACTTC; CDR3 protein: CASSFFLETQYF
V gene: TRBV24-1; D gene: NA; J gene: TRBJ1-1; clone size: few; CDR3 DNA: TGTGCCACCAGTGATTCCTCGATTGGCACCAACACTGAAGCTTTCTTT; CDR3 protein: CATSDSSIGTNTEAFF
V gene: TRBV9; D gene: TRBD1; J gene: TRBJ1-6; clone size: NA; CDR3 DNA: TGTGCCAGTTCGGGACAGGGGTCTTCACCCCTCCACTTT; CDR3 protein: CASSGQGSSPLHF
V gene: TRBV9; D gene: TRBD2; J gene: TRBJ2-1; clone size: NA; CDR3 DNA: TGTGCCAGCAGCGTCAACCCCCGGGAACTAGCGGGGGGGATCAATGAGCAGTTCTTC; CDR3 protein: CASSVNPRELAGGINEQFF
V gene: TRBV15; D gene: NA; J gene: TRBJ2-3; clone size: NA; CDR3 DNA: TGTGCCACCAGCTGCGCTCCGGGGAACACAGATACGCAGTATTTT; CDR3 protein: CATSCAPGNTDTQYF
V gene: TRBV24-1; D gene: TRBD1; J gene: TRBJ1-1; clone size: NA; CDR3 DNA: TGTGCCACCCAAAGACAGGGAGGAACTGAAGCTTTCTTT; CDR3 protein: CATQRQGGTEAFF
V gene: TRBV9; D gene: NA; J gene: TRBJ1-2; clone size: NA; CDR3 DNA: TGTGCCAGCAGCTACGTGGGGGGAGGGTTGACGCAAGGCTACACCTTC; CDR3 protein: CASSYVGGGLTQGYTF
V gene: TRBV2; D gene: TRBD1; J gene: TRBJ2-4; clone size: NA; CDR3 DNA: TGTGCCAGCAGCCCACAGGGGAACATTCAGTACTTC; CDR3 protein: CASSPQGNIQYF
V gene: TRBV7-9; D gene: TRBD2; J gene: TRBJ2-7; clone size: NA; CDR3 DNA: TGTGCCAGCAGCCCAATGGGGACTAGAAAGTACTTC; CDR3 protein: CASSPMGTRKYF
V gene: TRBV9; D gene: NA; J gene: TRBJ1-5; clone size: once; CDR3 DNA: TGTGCCAGCAGCGTAGCCCCTGATGGCCAGCCCCAGCATTTT; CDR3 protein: CASSVAPDGQPQHF
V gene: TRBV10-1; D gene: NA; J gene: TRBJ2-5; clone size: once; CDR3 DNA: TGCGCCAGCAGTGACTCGCCCGCGGAGACCCAGTACTTC; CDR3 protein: CASSDSPAETQYF
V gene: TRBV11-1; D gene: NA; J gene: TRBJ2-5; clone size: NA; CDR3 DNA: TGTGCCAGCAGCGCGGGACAGCTACAGACCCAGTACTTC; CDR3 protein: CASSAGQLQTQYF
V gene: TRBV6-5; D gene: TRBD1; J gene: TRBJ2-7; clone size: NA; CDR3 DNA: TGTGCCAGCGGGGTGGGGGACAGTTCCTACGAGCAGTACTTC; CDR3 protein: CASGVGDSSYEQYF
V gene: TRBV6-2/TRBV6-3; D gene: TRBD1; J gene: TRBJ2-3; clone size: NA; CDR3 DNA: TGTGCCAGCATCCCCTATGGGACAGTCACAGATACGCAGTATTTT; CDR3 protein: CASIPYGTVTDTQYF
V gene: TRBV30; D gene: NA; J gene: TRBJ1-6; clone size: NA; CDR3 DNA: TGTGCCTGGAGTGGCGAGGGGGTTAGTTATTCACCCCTCCACTTT; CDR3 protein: CAWSGEGVSYSPLHF
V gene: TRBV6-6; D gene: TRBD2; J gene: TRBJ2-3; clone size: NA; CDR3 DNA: TGTGCCAGCAGCCCCAGGACTAGCGGGAGCGCAGATACGCAGTATTTT; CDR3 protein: CASSPRTSGSADTQYF
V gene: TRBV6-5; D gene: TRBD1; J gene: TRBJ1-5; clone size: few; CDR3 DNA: TGTGCCAGCAGTTCCTCGACAGGGGGCAATCAGCCCCAGCATTTT; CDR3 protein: CASSSSTGGNQPQHF
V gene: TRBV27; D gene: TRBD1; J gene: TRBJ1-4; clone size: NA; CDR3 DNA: TGTGCCAGCAGTTTAAGGGCAGGGGGACTGAATGAAAAACTGTTTTTT; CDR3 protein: CASSLRAGGLNEKLFF
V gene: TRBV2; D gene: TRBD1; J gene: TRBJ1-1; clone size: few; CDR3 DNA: TGTGCCAGCAGTGGGACAGGGATGAACACTGAAGCTTTCTTT; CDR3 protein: CASSGTGMNTEAFF
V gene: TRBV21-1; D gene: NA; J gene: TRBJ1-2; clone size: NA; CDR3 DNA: TGTGCCAGCAGCAACCCCAGTACCCGCCGTGGCTACACCTTC; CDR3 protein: CASSNPSTRRGYTF
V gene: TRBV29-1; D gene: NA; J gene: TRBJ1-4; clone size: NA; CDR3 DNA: TGCAGCGTTGGAAGGACTGTTGATGAAAAACTGTTTTTT; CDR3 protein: CSVGRTVDEKLFF
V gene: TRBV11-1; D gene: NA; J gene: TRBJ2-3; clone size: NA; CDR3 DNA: TGTGCCAGCAGCTTCTCGGGACAGCAGTATTTT; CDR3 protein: CASSFSGQQYF
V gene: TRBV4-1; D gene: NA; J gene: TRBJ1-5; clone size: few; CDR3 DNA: TGCGCCAGCAGCGCCGGGTCAGTCAACAATCAGCCCCAGCATTTT; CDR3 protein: CASSAGSVNNQPQHF
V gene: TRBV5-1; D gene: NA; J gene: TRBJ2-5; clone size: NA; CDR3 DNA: TGCGCCAGCAGCTCCCTTCAGGGTGGAGAGACCCAGTACTTC; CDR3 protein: CASSSLQGGETQYF
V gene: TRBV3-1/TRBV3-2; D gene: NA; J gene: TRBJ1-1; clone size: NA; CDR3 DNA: TGTGCCAGCAGCCTCCAGGGTGACACTGAAGCTTTCTTT; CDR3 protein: CASSLQGDTEAFF